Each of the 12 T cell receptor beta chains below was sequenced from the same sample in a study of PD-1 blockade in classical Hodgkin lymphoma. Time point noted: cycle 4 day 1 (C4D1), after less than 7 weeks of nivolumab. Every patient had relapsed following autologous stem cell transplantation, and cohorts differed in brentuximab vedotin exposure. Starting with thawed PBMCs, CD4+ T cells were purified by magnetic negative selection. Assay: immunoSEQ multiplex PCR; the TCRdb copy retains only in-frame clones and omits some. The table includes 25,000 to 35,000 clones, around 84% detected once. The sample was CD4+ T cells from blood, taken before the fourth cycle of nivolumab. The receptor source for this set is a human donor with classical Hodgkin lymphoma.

The CDR3 coding sequence is TGTGCCAGCAGCAGCATGTATACGGGATACGAGCAGTACTTC. Translated: CASSSMYTGYEQYF. The chain joins TRBV11-2 to TRBJ2-7, with D maybe TRBD2 (5 bases). Germline V gene lookup returns CDR1 SGHAT and CDR2 FQNNGV. CDR3 length: 14 residues. Trimming removed 5 bases from V and 4 bases from J, with 15 bases in between.

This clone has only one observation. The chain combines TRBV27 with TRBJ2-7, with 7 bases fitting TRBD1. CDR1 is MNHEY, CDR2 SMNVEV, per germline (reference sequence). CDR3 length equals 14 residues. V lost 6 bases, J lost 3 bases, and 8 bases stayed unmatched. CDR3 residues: CASRTGTVIYEQYF. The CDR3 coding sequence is TGTGCCAGCAGAACCGGGACAGTTATCTACGAGCAGTACTTC.

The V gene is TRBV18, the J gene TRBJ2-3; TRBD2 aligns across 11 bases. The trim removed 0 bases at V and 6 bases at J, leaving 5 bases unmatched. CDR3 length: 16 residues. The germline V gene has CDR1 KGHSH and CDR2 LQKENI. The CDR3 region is CASSPPNSGGADTQYF. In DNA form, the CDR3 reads TGTGCCAGCTCACCACCGAATAGCGGGGGGGCCGATACGCAGTATTTT.

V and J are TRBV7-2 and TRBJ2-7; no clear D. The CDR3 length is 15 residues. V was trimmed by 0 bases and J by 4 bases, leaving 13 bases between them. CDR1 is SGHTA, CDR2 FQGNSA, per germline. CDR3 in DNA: TGTGCCAGCAGCTTAGCGGGAACCTACTCGTACGAGCAGTACTTC. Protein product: CASSLAGTYSYEQYF.

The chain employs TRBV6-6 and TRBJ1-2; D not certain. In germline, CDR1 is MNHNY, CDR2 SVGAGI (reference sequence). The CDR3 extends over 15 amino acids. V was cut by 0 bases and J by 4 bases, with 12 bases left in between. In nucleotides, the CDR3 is TGTGCCAGCAGTTACTCTGGAGAGTCCGGCTATGGCTACACCTTC. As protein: CASSYSGESGYGYTF.

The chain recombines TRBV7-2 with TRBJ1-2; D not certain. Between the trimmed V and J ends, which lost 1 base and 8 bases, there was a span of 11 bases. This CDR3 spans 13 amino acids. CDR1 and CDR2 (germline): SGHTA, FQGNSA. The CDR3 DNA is TGTGCCAGCAGCTTAGTAGGCCTTCGAGGCTACACCTTC. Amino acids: CASSLVGLRGYTF. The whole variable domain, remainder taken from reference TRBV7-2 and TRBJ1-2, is GAGVSQSPSNKVTEKGKDVELRCDPISGHTALYWYRQSLGQGLEFLIYFQGNSAPDKSGLPSDRFSAERTGGSVSTLTIQRTQQEDSAVYLCASSLVGLRGYTFGSGTRLTVV.

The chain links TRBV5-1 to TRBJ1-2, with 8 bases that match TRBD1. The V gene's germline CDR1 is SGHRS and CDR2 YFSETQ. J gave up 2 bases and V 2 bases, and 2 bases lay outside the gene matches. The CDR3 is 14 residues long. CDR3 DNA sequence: TGCGCCAGCAGCTTACAGGGGGAAAACTATGGCTACACCTTC. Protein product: CASSLQGENYGYTF.

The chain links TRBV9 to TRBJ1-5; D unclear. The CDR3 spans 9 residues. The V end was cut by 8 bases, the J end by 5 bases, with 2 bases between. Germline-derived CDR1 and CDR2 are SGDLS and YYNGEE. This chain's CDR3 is CASHQPQHF. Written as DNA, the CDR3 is TGTGCCAGTCATCAGCCCCAGCATTTT.

The CDR3 spells CASSLQTGQLYGYTF. The CDR3 nucleotides are TGTGCCAGCAGCCTACAGACGGGACAGCTCTATGGCTACACCTTC. The rearrangement joins TRBV6-5 to TRBJ1-2, with 7 bases fitting TRBD1. V shed 6 bases and J 4 bases; nucleotides not matched to a gene: 11. The germline V gene encodes CDR1 MNHEY and CDR2 SVGAGI. This CDR3 spans 15 amino acids.

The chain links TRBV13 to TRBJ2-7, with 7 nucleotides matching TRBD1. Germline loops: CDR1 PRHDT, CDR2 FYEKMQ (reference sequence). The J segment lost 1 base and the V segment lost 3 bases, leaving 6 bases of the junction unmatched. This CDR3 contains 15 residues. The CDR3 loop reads CASSFLSTGSYEQYF. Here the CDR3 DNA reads TGTGCCAGCAGCTTCCTCTCGACAGGGTCCTACGAGCAGTACTTC.

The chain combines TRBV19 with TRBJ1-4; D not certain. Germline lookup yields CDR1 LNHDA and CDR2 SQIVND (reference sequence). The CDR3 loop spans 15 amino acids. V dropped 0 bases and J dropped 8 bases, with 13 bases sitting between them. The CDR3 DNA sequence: TGTGCCAGTAGTATAGATCCGGCCATCGAAGAAAAACTGTTTTTT. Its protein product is CASSIDPAIEEKLFF.

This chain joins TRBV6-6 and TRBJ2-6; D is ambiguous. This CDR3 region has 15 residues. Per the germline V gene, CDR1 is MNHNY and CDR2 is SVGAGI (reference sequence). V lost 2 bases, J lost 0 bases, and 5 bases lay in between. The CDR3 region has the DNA TGTGCCAGCAGTTACAAGGGCTCTGGGGCCAACGTCCTGACTTTC. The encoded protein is CASSYKGSGANVLTF.